This record covers a single T cell receptor beta chain. V gave up 1 base and J gave up 3 bases, with 19 bases separating them. Germline CDR1 reads SGHVS; CDR2 reads FQNEAQ. The CDR3 has 17 residues. This entry belongs to a study of CD8 T cells in Susac syndrome. Peripheral blood CD8+ and CD4+ T cells were profiled by TCR beta sequencing. The multiple sclerosis controls were treatment-naive patients with relapsing-remitting disease that was stable or active. An amount of RNA that ranged from about 0.45 to 1 ug was reverse transcribed with random hexamers. immunoSEQ multiplex PCR amplified TCR beta CDR3 across 54 Vbeta, 13 Jbeta. One entry per CDR3 protein, called by TCRdb with MiXCR from the immunoSEQ multiplex PCR reads. The top ten hold roughly 0.5% of the sample, which has 130,000 or so distinct CDR3 sequences, 65% to 90% seen once.

The sample was CD8+ T cells from PBMCs. The rearrangement links TRBV7-8 to TRBJ2-7; a possible D gene is TRBD2 (6 bases). The origin of this receptor is a human donor with multiple sclerosis. The CDR3 sequence is CASSLVGGGPTVYEQYF. CDR3 DNA sequence: TGTGCCAGCAGCTTAGTGGGGGGTGGGCCGACCGTCTACGAGCAGTACTTC.